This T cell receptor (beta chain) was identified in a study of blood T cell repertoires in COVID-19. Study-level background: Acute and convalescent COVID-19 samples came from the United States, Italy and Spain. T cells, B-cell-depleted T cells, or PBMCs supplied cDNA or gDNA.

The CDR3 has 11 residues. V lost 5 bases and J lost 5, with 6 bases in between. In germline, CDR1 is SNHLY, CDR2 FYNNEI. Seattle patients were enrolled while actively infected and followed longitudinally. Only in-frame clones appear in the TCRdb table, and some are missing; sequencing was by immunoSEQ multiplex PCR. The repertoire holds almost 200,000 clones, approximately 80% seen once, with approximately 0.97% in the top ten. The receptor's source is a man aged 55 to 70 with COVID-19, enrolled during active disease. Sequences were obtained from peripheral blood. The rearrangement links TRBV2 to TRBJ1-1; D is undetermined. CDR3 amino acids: CASSTLTEAFF. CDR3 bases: TGTGCCAGCAGTACCCTAACTGAAGCTTTCTTT.